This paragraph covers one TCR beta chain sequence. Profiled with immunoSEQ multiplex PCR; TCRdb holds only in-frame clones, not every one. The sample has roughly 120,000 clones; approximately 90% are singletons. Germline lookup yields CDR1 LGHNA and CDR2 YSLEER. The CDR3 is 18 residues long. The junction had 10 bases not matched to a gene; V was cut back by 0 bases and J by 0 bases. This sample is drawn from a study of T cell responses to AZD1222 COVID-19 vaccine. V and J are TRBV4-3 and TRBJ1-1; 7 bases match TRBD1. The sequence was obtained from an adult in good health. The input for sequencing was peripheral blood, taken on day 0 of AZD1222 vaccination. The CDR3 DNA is TGCGCCAGCAGCCAAGATCTGGGACAGATCAACATGAACACTGAAGCTTTCTTT. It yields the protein CASSQDLGQINMNTEAFF.